A single sample is the source of the 31 T cell receptor beta chains below, sequenced in a study of cytomegalovirus exposure and HLA in healthy donors. Primers: 60 Vbeta forward and 13 Jbeta reverse. Some clones are missing from TCRdb's copy, which holds only in-frame ones; the method was immunoSEQ multiplex PCR. There are about 130,000 clones in the sample; roughly 80% occur only once, and 2% to 2.5% lies in the top ten. The sample was PBMCs. The receptors shown here come from a man aged 25-45 years in good health and CMV-seronegative.

The chain has TRBV15 and TRBJ2-1; the match to TRBD2 covers 7 bases. The V gene's germline CDR1 is LNHNV and CDR2 YYDKDF (reference sequence). This CDR3 comprises 19 residues. The J segment lost 7 bases and the V segment lost 4 bases, leaving 22 bases of the junction unmatched. The DNA for the CDR3 is TGTGCCACCAGCAAGGGCCCCTCGGCTAGCGGCTCCCTGAGGAATGAGCAGTTCTTC. Translation gives CATSKGPSASGSLRNEQFF.

This clone was picked up one time. This CDR3 is CASSHGQGRDEQFF. The CDR3 bases are TGTGCCAGCAGCCACGGACAGGGAAGGGATGAGCAGTTCTTC. The rearrangement links TRBV13 to TRBJ2-1, with TRBD1 matching over 8 bases. CDR3 length equals 14 residues. CDR1 is PRHDT, CDR2 FYEKMQ, per germline (reference sequence). J lost 8 bases, V lost 5 bases, and 8 bases had no gene match. The variable domain in full, completed from reference TRBV13 and TRBJ2-1, reads AAGVIQSPRHLIKEKRETATLKCYPIPRHDTVYWYQQGPGQDPQFLISFYEKMQSDKGSIPDRFSAQQFSDYHSELNMSSLELGDSALYFCASSHGQGRDEQFFGPGTRLTVL.

The chain has TRBV18 and TRBJ2-1; 11 bases are a match to TRBD2. V shed 6 bases, J shed 6 bases, and the junction held 10 bases outside the gene matches. CDR3 length equals 16 residues. Germline CDR1 KGHSH, CDR2 LQKENI. The CDR3 bases are TGTGCCAGCTCGCCAATACTAGCGGGAGAGGCCAATGAGCAGTTCTTC. Translated, it gives CASSPILAGEANEQFF.

For the CDR3, the DNA is TGTGCCAGCTCGCACAGGGACACAGATACGCAGTATTTT. Amino acid sequence: CASSHRDTDTQYF. This chain connects TRBV18 to TRBJ2-3; possibly TRBD1 for D (6 bases). Germline V gene data show CDR1 as KGHSH and CDR2 as LQKENI. The CDR3 is 13 amino acids. Trimming shortened V by 6 bases and J by 2 bases, and 9 bases separated the two germline ends.

The chain links TRBV20-1 to TRBJ2-7; the D gene is possibly TRBD2 (5 bases). The V gene lost 4 bases and the J gene lost 7 bases, with 8 bases spanning the gap. There are 10 residues in the CDR3. Germline CDR1 is DFQATT and CDR2 is SNEGSKA (reference sequence). CDR3 sequence reads: CSAILGEQYF. The CDR3 DNA sequence: TGCAGTGCTATACTAGGTGAGCAGTACTTC.

In this sample, this clone turned up a few times. This sample includes further DNA sequences coding for the same CDR3. The rearrangement links TRBV6-4 to TRBJ2-3; 8 bases map to TRBD2. The trim removed 4 bases at V and 0 bases at J, leaving 3 bases unmatched. This CDR3 contains 15 residues. Germline V gene sequence: CDR1 MRHNA, CDR2 SNTAGT. The CDR3 DNA follows: TGTGCCAGCAGTGCAGCTAGCGGGAGCACAGATACGCAGTATTTT. It translates to CASSAASGSTDTQYF.

This rearrangement joins TRBV5-1 to TRBJ2-1; tentatively, D is TRBD2 (6 bases). V was pared by 7 bases and J by 9 bases, with 20 bases between. CDR3 length equals 14 residues. Germline V gene sequence: CDR1 SGHRS, CDR2 YFSETQ. Here the CDR3 reads CASSGARRAFEQFF. The CDR3 DNA reads TGCGCCAGCTCGGGAGCGAGACGGGCATTTGAGCAGTTCTTC.

This clone was picked up one time. This rearrangement joins TRBV28 to TRBJ1-1, with D unresolved. Germline CDR1 is MDHEN and CDR2 is SYDVKM. Trimming stripped 5 bases from V and 5 bases from J, with 15 bases between. The CDR3 loop spans 14 amino acids. The CDR3 region is CASSPRRPGTEAFF. In DNA form, the CDR3 reads TGTGCCAGCAGTCCCCGGCGGCCGGGGACTGAAGCTTTCTTT.

The rearrangement links TRBV19 to TRBJ1-5; a possible D gene is TRBD1 (5 bases). CDR3 length: 13 residues. With 5 bases removed from V and 4 bases from J, the gap between germline ends came to 9 bases. The germline CDR1 and CDR2 sequences are LNHDA and SQIVND (reference sequence). The CDR3 DNA sequence: TGTGCCAGTAGTCAAAGGGGAAATCAGCCCCAGCATTTT. The encoded protein is CASSQRGNQPQHF.

This rearrangement joins TRBV27 to TRBJ1-3; D gene ambiguous. The CDR3 totals 16 residues. V was clipped by 2 bases and J by 3 bases, with 14 bases between them. CDR1 MNHEY and CDR2 SMNVEV come from the germline V gene (reference sequence). DNA for the CDR3: TGTGCCAGCAGTTTAGGCGCGGGTGTCCTTGGAAACACCATATATTTT. Its translation is CASSLGAGVLGNTIYF.

The chain couples TRBV7-2 to TRBJ1-2, with D possibly TRBD1 on 6 matching bases. This CDR3 has 12 residues. V was cut by 5 bases and J by 5 bases, with 9 bases left in between. From germline, CDR1 is SGHTA and CDR2 FQGNSA. Written as DNA, the CDR3 is TGTGCCAGCAGCCCAGGGGAATATGGCTACACCTTC. Translated, it gives CASSPGEYGYTF.

The chain combines TRBV7-8 with TRBJ2-5, with 8 bases identical to TRBD2. Germline CDR1 reads SGHVS; CDR2 reads FQNEAQ. Trimming at V came to 3 bases and at J to 11 bases, leaving 14 bases not matched to a gene. This CDR3 is 15 amino acids long. CDR3 loop: CASSLNSGTLGGQYF. Written as DNA, the CDR3 is TGTGCCAGCAGCTTGAATAGCGGGACCCTCGGAGGGCAGTACTTC.

This rearrangement joins TRBV4-1 to TRBJ1-5, with 7 bases fitting TRBD1. V lost 0 bases and J lost 6; bases outside the gene matches: 8. The CDR3 totals 16 residues. CDR1 is MGHRA, CDR2 YSYEKL, per germline. The CDR3 DNA sequence: TGCGCCAGCAGCCAAGATCGACAGGGTGGTAGTCAGCCCCAGCATTTT. It codes for CASSQDRQGGSQPQHF.

The V gene is TRBV7-9, the J gene TRBJ2-5; 7 nucleotides agree with TRBD1. J gave up 1 base and V 3 bases, and 5 bases lay outside the gene matches. Germline lookup yields CDR1 SEHNR and CDR2 FQNEAQ (reference sequence). This CDR3 has 15 residues. CDR3 bases: TGTGCCAGCAGCTTTGGGGGACAGATCCAAGAGACCCAGTACTTC. Amino acid sequence: CASSFGGQIQETQYF.

This clone occurred once. The chain links TRBV7-9 to TRBJ2-3, with TRBD2 as a possible D gene (5 bases). Trimming stripped 3 bases from V and 9 bases from J, with 7 bases between. The germline V gene has CDR1 SEHNR and CDR2 FQNEAQ (reference sequence). The CDR3 runs to 11 residues. CDR3: CASSFRETQYF. The CDR3 DNA sequence: TGTGCCAGCAGCTTTAGGGAGACGCAGTATTTT.

The chain employs TRBV10-2 and TRBJ1-2; no firm D call. V was pared by 3 bases and J by 2 bases, with 7 bases between. CDR3 size: 13 residues. Germline CDR1 WSHSY, CDR2 SAAADI. The CDR3 loop reads CASSDRANYGYTF. CDR3 sequence (DNA): TGCGCCAGCAGTGACCGAGCGAACTATGGCTACACCTTC.

This chain joins TRBV28 and TRBJ2-3, with 7 nucleotides matching TRBD2. Germline CDR1 is MDHEN and CDR2 is SYDVKM. Trimming took 7 bases from V and 7 from J; bases not matched to a gene: 8. CDR3 length: 13 residues. The DNA for the CDR3 is TGTGCCAGCAACGGCGGGAGTCCGCATACGCAGTATTTT. Its translation: CASNGGSPHTQYF.

The CDR3 DNA reads as TGTGCCAGCAGCTTTTTCTTCAGGGACGAGCAGTACTTC. Amino acids: CASSFFFRDEQYF. The chain combines TRBV7-2 with TRBJ2-7, with a weak D call TRBD1 (5 bases). CDR1 SGHTA and CDR2 FQGNSA come from the germline V gene. This CDR3 is built from 13 residues. V was cut by 3 bases and J by 5 bases, with 11 bases left in between.

In this sample, this clone turned up once. The chain couples TRBV14 to TRBJ2-3; D is uncertain. The CDR3 consists of 14 residues. Per the germline V gene, CDR1 is SGHDN and CDR2 is FVKESK. Trimming shortened V by 4 bases and J by 6 bases, and 14 bases separated the two germline ends. The CDR3 nucleotides are TGTGCCAGCAGCCGATCCCCTCAAGAGGATACGCAGTATTTT. As protein: CASSRSPQEDTQYF.

DNA of the CDR3: TGTGCCAGCAGTGCAGGGGGGCGGAAAGGAAACACCATATATTTT. This gives the protein CASSAGGRKGNTIYF. The rearrangement links TRBV6-1 to TRBJ1-3, with TRBD1 identical over 7 bases. Germline V lookup: CDR1 MNHNS, CDR2 SASEGT. There are 15 residues in the CDR3. Trimming took 4 bases from V and 4 from J; bases not matched to a gene: 7.

This clone was found once. In DNA form, the CDR3 reads TGTGCCTGGAGACCGGGACACTTGAACACCGGGGAGCTGTTTTTT. Protein sequence: CAWRPGHLNTGELFF. The chain links TRBV30 to TRBJ2-2, with D possibly TRBD1 on 6 matching bases. The V gene's germline CDR1 is GTSNPN and CDR2 SVGIG (reference sequence). Trimming removed 3 bases at V and 1 base at J, with 12 bases between. The CDR3 is 15 amino acids.

CDR3 nucleotides: TGTGCCAGCAGGGGGAGGGGTTTTTACACTGAAGCTTTCTTT. This gives the protein CASRGRGFYTEAFF. The rearrangement links TRBV6-5 to TRBJ1-1, with D perhaps TRBD1 (5 bases). Germline CDR1 and CDR2: MNHEY and SVGAGI. V lost 6 bases to trimming and J lost 3 bases, with 14 bases between them. The CDR3 sequence is 14 residues long.

The chain is built from TRBV28 and TRBJ2-3, with 7 nucleotides matching TRBD2. Germline assignment: CDR1 MDHEN and CDR2 SYDVKM. The V segment lost 7 bases and the J segment 2 bases; nucleotides outside the gene matches: 3. The CDR3 totals 13 residues. The CDR3 DNA reads TGTGCCAGCACAACTAGCGCCACAGATACGCAGTATTTT. Protein product: CASTTSATDTQYF.

The chain carries TRBV7-2 and TRBJ2-5, with 8 bases lining up with TRBD2. The CDR3 length is 14 residues. V was clipped by 1 base and J by 4 bases; unmatched bases: 2. The V gene's germline CDR1 is SGHTA and CDR2 FQGNSA. The CDR3 here is CASSLGGGRETQYF. Written as DNA, the CDR3 is TGTGCCAGCAGCTTAGGCGGGGGGAGAGAGACCCAGTACTTC.

This clone was counted a few times. The chain joins TRBV18 to TRBJ1-3, with unresolved D. V gave up 4 bases and J gave up 8 bases, with 12 bases separating them. The CDR3 has 13 amino acids. CDR1 is KGHSH, CDR2 LQKENI, per germline. CDR3 loop: CASSLLAGDTIYF. In nucleotides, the CDR3 is TGTGCCAGCTCACTTTTAGCGGGAGACACCATATATTTT.

This clone showed up just once. This chain links TRBV28 with TRBJ1-4; D may be TRBD1 (5 bases). Trimming removed 6 bases at V and 0 bases at J, with 14 bases between. Germline V gene sequence: CDR1 MDHEN, CDR2 SYDVKM. The CDR3 has 16 amino acids. CDR3 sequence: CASSPDSFATNEKLFF. The CDR3 DNA reads as TGTGCCAGCAGCCCCGACAGTTTCGCAACTAATGAAAAACTGTTTTTT.

V gene TRBV5-6 combines with J gene TRBJ2-5, with 10 bases matching TRBD1. Germline V CDR1 and CDR2: SGHDT, YYEEEE. The J segment lost 5 bases and the V segment lost 4 bases, leaving 8 bases of the junction unmatched. The CDR3 length is 15 residues. CDR3 DNA sequence: TGTGCCAGCAGCGGCAGGGGACAGGGGAGGGAGACCCAGTACTTC. Encoded protein: CASSGRGQGRETQYF.

The chain links TRBV10-3 to TRBJ2-2, with a possible D match to TRBD2 (6 bases). The germline V gene encodes CDR1 ENHRY and CDR2 SYGVKD. There are 14 residues in the CDR3. V was cut by 4 bases and J by 6 bases, with 12 bases left in between. The CDR3 nucleotides read TGTGCCATCAGTGTCGGGGGTGACGCCGGGGAGCTGTTTTTT. This sequence encodes CAISVGGDAGELFF.

This rearrangement joins TRBV28 to TRBJ1-5; D not resolved. CDR1 and CDR2 from the germline V gene are MDHEN and SYDVKM. The V end lost 6 bases, the J end lost 5 bases, and 14 bases lay between the germline ends. The CDR3 totals 14 residues. CDR3: CASSERSTYQPQHF. Written as DNA, the CDR3 is TGTGCCAGCAGCGAACGAAGTACTTATCAGCCCCAGCATTTT.

The rearrangement links TRBV27 to TRBJ1-1; D call uncertain. CDR1 and CDR2 (germline): MNHEY, SMNVEV (reference sequence). This CDR3 has 14 amino acids. The V end lost 4 bases, the J end lost 4 bases, and 13 bases lay between the germline ends. CDR3 bases: TGTGCCAGCAGTTGGGGATTTGGAGGCACTGAAGCTTTCTTT. It yields the protein CASSWGFGGTEAFF.

The V and J genes are TRBV18 and TRBJ2-1; 7 positions match TRBD2. The CDR3 loop spans 15 amino acids. CDR1 is KGHSH, CDR2 LQKENI, per germline. V was pared by 5 bases and J by 5 bases, with 9 bases of the junction left unmatched. This chain's CDR3 is CASSSTSDRHNEQFF. CDR3 DNA: TGTGCCAGCTCATCTACTAGCGATCGACACAATGAGCAGTTCTTC.